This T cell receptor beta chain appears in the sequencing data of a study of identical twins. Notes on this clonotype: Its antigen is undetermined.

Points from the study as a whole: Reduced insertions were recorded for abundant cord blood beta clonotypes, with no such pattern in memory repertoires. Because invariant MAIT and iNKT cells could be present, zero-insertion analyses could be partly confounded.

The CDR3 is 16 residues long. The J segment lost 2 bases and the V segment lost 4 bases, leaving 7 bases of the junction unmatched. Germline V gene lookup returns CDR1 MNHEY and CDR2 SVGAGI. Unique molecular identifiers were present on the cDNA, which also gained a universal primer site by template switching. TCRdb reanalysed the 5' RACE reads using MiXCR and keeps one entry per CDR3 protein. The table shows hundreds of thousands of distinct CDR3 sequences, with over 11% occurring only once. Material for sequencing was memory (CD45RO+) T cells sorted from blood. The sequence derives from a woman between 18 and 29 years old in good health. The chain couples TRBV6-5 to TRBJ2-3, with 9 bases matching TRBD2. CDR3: CASSFGAGGDTDTQYF. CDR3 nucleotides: TGTGCCAGCAGTTTCGGGGCGGGAGGGGACACAGATACGCAGTATTTT.